The 25 T cell receptor beta chains listed next were all sequenced from one sample in a study of blood T cell repertoires in COVID-19. Clones were read by immunoSEQ multiplex PCR, and TCRdb kept only the in-frame ones, dropping some. Among roughly 250,000 clones listed, 87% were seen once. The sequenced material came from peripheral blood. These receptor sequences come from a man aged 55 to 70 who had recovered from COVID-19.

V gene TRBV19 combines with J gene TRBJ2-7, with 8 bases matching TRBD1. Germline CDR1 and CDR2: LNHDA and SQIVND (reference sequence). With V trimmed by 2 bases and J by 7 bases, 4 bases remained unmatched. CDR3 length: 13 amino acids. CDR3 amino acids: CASSIQGAGEQYF. CDR3 in DNA: TGTGCCAGTAGTATACAGGGGGCTGGGGAGCAGTACTTC.

This chain uses TRBV19 with TRBJ2-3; 8 nucleotides align to TRBD1. This CDR3 contains 14 residues. After removal of 3 bases from V and 8 bases from J, the junction contained 7 bases not matched to a gene. Germline assignment: CDR1 LNHDA and CDR2 SQIVND (reference sequence). As DNA, the CDR3 is TGTGCCAGTAGTATCGCGCAGGGGGCCTCTACGCAGTATTTT. Translation: CASSIAQGASTQYF. Using reference TRBV19 and TRBJ2-3 for the parts outside the CDR3, the full variable domain is DGGITQSPKYLFRKEGQNVTLSCEQNLNHDAMYWYRQDPGQGLRLIYYSQIVNDFQKGDIAEGYSVSREKKESFPLTVTSAQKNPTAFYLCASSIAQGASTQYFGPGTRLTVL.

This chain connects TRBV9 to TRBJ1-4, with D possibly TRBD1 on 6 matching bases. Looked up from germline, CDR1 is SGDLS and CDR2 is YYNGEE. The CDR3 covers 15 residues. V lost 2 bases, J lost 2 bases, and 10 bases lay in between. For the CDR3, the DNA is TGTGCCAGCAGCGTCCAGGGGATGACTAATGAAAAACTGTTTTTT. Its translation: CASSVQGMTNEKLFF. The complete variable domain, with remaining parts taken from reference TRBV9 and TRBJ1-4, reads DSGVTQTPKHLITATGQRVTLRCSPRSGDLSVYWYQQSLDQGLQFLIQYYNGEERAKGNILERFSAQQFPDLHSELNLSSLELGDSALYFCASSVQGMTNEKLFFGSGTQLSVL.

This chain joins TRBV5-1 and TRBJ2-1, with no clear D. CDR3 length equals 15 residues. V dropped 0 bases and J dropped 4 bases, with 11 bases sitting between them. From germline, CDR1 is SGHRS and CDR2 YFSETQ. Here the CDR3 reads CASSLVPDSYNEQFF. Here the CDR3 DNA reads TGCGCCAGCAGCTTGGTCCCCGACTCTTACAATGAGCAGTTCTTC.

The V and J genes are TRBV12-5 and TRBJ2-7; TRBD1 agrees at 7 bases. The J segment lost 2 bases and the V segment lost 2 bases, leaving 12 bases of the junction unmatched. The CDR3 is 17 residues long. Germline assignment: CDR1 LGHNT and CDR2 FRNRAP. Here the CDR3 reads CASGLSKAPGQPYEQYF. Written as DNA, the CDR3 is TGTGCTAGTGGTTTGTCGAAAGCCCCGGGACAGCCCTACGAGCAGTACTTC.

The rearrangement uses TRBV19 and TRBJ2-5; TRBD2 matches 9 bases. The ends lost 6 bases at V and 4 bases at J; junction bases unmatched: 6. This CDR3 is built from 14 residues. The germline V gene has CDR1 LNHDA and CDR2 SQIVND (reference sequence). DNA for the CDR3: TGTGCCAGTAGCGCGGGGGGGCGATCAGAGACCCAGTACTTC. Translation: CASSAGGRSETQYF.

This sequence joins TRBV4-2 and TRBJ2-1; D remains ambiguous. The CDR3 is 14 residues long. V lost 0 bases and J 9 bases, leaving 12 bases between the germline ends. Germline assignment: CDR1 LGHNA and CDR2 YNFKEQ. The CDR3 sequence is CASSQDPNVFEQFF. The DNA for the CDR3 is TGTGCCAGCAGCCAAGATCCTAATGTTTTTGAGCAGTTCTTC.

In its sample, this clone was seen once. This sequence joins TRBV5-4 and TRBJ2-1, with 13 bases fitting TRBD2. V dropped 4 bases and J dropped 4; count of bases not matched to a gene: 8. There are 17 residues in the CDR3. Germline CDR1 and CDR2: SGHNT and YYREEE (reference sequence). The CDR3: CASSPAGTSGAYNEQFF. The CDR3 bases are TGTGCCAGCAGCCCCGCCGGGACTAGCGGGGCATACAATGAGCAGTTCTTC.

This rearrangement joins TRBV3-1 (or the pseudogene TRBV3-2) to TRBJ1-1; 10 bases line up with TRBD1. After removal of 4 bases from V and 4 bases from J, the junction contained 3 bases not matched to a gene. The CDR3 runs 14 residues. Looked up from germline, CDR1 is LGHDT and CDR2 is YNNKEL (reference sequence). The CDR3 DNA follows: TGTGCCAGCAGCCGACGGGACAGGGGCACTGAAGCTTTCTTT. This translates into CASSRRDRGTEAFF.

The V call is TRBV11-2, the J call TRBJ2-1, with TRBD2 matching 7 bases. The germline V gene encodes CDR1 SGHAT and CDR2 FQNNGV. The CDR3 runs to 15 residues. The trim removed 1 base at V and 3 bases at J, leaving 3 bases unmatched. The CDR3 reads CASSLGGGSYNEQFF. CDR3 DNA sequence: TGTGCCAGCAGCTTAGGCGGCGGGAGCTACAATGAGCAGTTCTTC.

The J gene is TRBJ1-5, the V gene TRBV20-1, with no clear D. Germline V gene lookup returns CDR1 DFQATT and CDR2 SNEGSKA (reference sequence). The CDR3 consists of 13 residues. Trimming took off 3 bases at V and 3 bases at J, with 9 bases between the two ends. CDR3 DNA sequence: TGCAGTGCTAGTAGCTTAGCCAATCAGCCCCAGCATTTT. Encoded protein: CSASSLANQPQHF.

The chain recombines TRBV12-3 or TRBV12-4 with TRBJ2-3; D ambiguous. V was cut by 2 bases and J by 5 bases, with 2 bases left in between. The CDR3 spans 11 residues. DNA of the CDR3: TGTGCCAGCAGTTTACAAGATACGCAGTATTTT. This gives the protein CASSLQDTQYF.

This chain links TRBV12-5 with TRBJ2-3, with TRBD2 as a possible D gene (5 bases). This CDR3 is built from 15 residues. Germline V gene sequence: CDR1 LGHNT, CDR2 FRNRAP. The V end was cut by 6 bases, the J end by 0 bases, with 13 bases between. CDR3 DNA sequence: TGTGCTAGTGGCGTCGGACGGACTAGCACAGATACGCAGTATTTT. Its protein is CASGVGRTSTDTQYF.

The V call is TRBV19, the J call TRBJ2-1, with TRBD1 matching 7 bases. The germline V gene encodes CDR1 LNHDA and CDR2 SQIVND (reference sequence). This CDR3 has 14 residues. V shed 2 bases, J shed 2 bases, and the junction held 0 bases outside the gene matches. The CDR3 DNA reads TGTGCCAGTAGTATAACAGGGGCCTACAATGAGCAGTTCTTC. Encoded protein: CASSITGAYNEQFF. Together with reference TRBV19 and TRBJ2-1, the CDR3 gives the full variable domain: DGGITQSPKYLFRKEGQNVTLSCEQNLNHDAMYWYRQDPGQGLRLIYYSQIVNDFQKGDIAEGYSVSREKKESFPLTVTSAQKNPTAFYLCASSITGAYNEQFFGPGTRLTVL.

This clone was picked up a small number of times. The rearrangement uses TRBV24-1 and TRBJ1-5; the D gene is possibly TRBD1 (6 bases). This CDR3 contains 15 residues. V gave up 4 bases and J gave up 7 bases, with 16 bases separating them. Per the germline V gene, CDR1 is KGHDR and CDR2 is SFDVKD. The CDR3 loop is CATSDSSGGWQPQHF. The CDR3 nucleotides are TGTGCCACCAGTGACTCGTCGGGGGGCTGGCAGCCCCAGCATTTT.

This chain joins TRBV6-5 and TRBJ2-7; TRBD1 is a possible D gene (6 bases). Germline CDR1 MNHEY, CDR2 SVGAGI. This CDR3 spans 15 amino acids. Trimming removed 5 bases from V and 0 bases from J, with 14 bases in between. CDR3 sequence reads: CASSITGTTSYEQYF. CDR3 DNA: TGTGCCAGCAGTATAACCGGGACAACCTCCTACGAGCAGTACTTC.

V gene TRBV9 combines with J gene TRBJ1-5; D may be TRBD1 (5 bases). CDR3 length: 15 amino acids. Germline lookup yields CDR1 SGDLS and CDR2 YYNGEE. V lost 2 bases and J 0 bases, leaving 9 bases between the germline ends. The CDR3 bases are TGTGCCAGCAGCGTTGGACATTATAGCAATCAGCCCCAGCATTTT. Translated, it gives CASSVGHYSNQPQHF.

The gene calls are TRBV6-6 and TRBJ2-7; D not resolved. The CDR3 spans 13 residues. V shed 2 bases and J shed 2 bases, with 7 bases lying between them. Germline loops: CDR1 MNHNY, CDR2 SVGAGI (reference sequence). This CDR3 is CASSYGPTYEQYF. The CDR3 DNA is TGTGCCAGCAGTTACGGGCCTACCTACGAGCAGTACTTC.

This clone came up a few times. The gene calls are TRBV6-5 and TRBJ2-7; possible D gene TRBD1, 6 bases. V lost 5 bases, J lost 6 bases, and 17 bases lay in between. The CDR3 extends over 14 amino acids. Germline CDR1 reads MNHEY; CDR2 reads SVGAGI. CDR3 DNA sequence: TGTGCCAGCAGTATTCCTGGACAGTCGGGCGAGCAGTACGTC. Protein: CASSIPGQSGEQYV.

V and J are TRBV6-5 and TRBJ1-1; the D gene is possibly TRBD1 (5 bases). The length of the CDR3 is 16 residues. Germline CDR1 and CDR2: MNHEY and SVGAGI. Trimming took 7 bases from V and 3 from J, leaving 21 bases between them. In DNA, the CDR3 is TGTGCCAGCACTTATGCTCGACAGCTTAGGGACACTGAAGCTTTCTTT. Protein sequence: CASTYARQLRDTEAFF.

The chain has TRBV5-1 and TRBJ2-2, with 8 bases lining up with TRBD1. This CDR3 contains 16 residues. Unmatched junction bases numbered 8, after V lost 5 bases and J lost 2 bases. Germline V lookup: CDR1 SGHRS, CDR2 YFSETQ. The CDR3 DNA sequence: TGCGCCAGCAGGTCACCGGGACAGGCCAACACCGGGGAGCTGTTTTTT. Its translation is CASRSPGQANTGELFF.

The chain carries TRBV24-1 and TRBJ1-2, with D maybe TRBD1 (6 bases). V lost 7 bases and J 6 bases, leaving 23 bases between the germline ends. Germline-derived CDR1 and CDR2 are KGHDR and SFDVKD. The CDR3 runs 16 residues. The CDR3 nucleotides are TGTGCCACCAGCAAAACAGCGGTAACAGGGCTGGATGGCTACACCTTC. Translating gives CATSKTAVTGLDGYTF.

This clone was observed a handful of times. This sequence joins TRBV11-3 and TRBJ2-2; 10 bases fit TRBD2. V was pared by 5 bases and J by 5 bases, with 14 bases of the junction left unmatched. Germline V gene sequence: CDR1 SGHNT, CDR2 YENEEA. CDR3 length: 18 amino acids. DNA for the CDR3: TGTGCCAGCAGCCCTGGAGTCCCGGGACTAGCGTCAACCGGGGAGCTGTTTTTT. Its translation is CASSPGVPGLASTGELFF.

This clone has just one count. The chain recombines TRBV2 with TRBJ1-2; D gene ambiguous. This CDR3 contains 14 residues. Trimming took off 9 bases at V and 6 bases at J, with 20 bases between the two ends. Germline assignment: CDR1 SNHLY and CDR2 FYNNEI. CDR3 nucleotides: TGTGCCAGACAAGGAGATCGACGGGTGGATGGCTACACCTTC. Protein: CARQGDRRVDGYTF. Variable domain in full (rest from reference TRBV2 and TRBJ1-2): EPEVTQTPSHQVTQMGQEVILRCVPISNHLYFYWYRQILGQKVEFLVSFYNNEISEKSEIFDDQFSVERPDGSNFTLKIRSTKLEDSAMYFCARQGDRRVDGYTFGSGTRLTVV.

In regard to this clone: This specimen includes other DNA sequences encoding the same CDR3. The rearrangement links TRBV7-9 to TRBJ1-2; TRBD1 agrees at 12 bases. V trimming: 1 base; J trimming: 6 bases; junction bases outside the gene matches: 6. Germline values: CDR1 SEHNR, CDR2 FQNEAQ (reference sequence). CDR3 length: 16 residues. The CDR3 loop is CASSLGGTGGSDGYTF. In nucleotides, the CDR3 is TGTGCCAGCAGCTTAGGTGGGACAGGGGGCTCTGATGGCTACACCTTC.